Listed here are 18 T cell receptor beta chains from one sample, sequenced in a study of cytomegalovirus exposure and HLA in healthy donors. Use of 60 Vbeta and 13 Jbeta primers characterized the PCR. Repertoires were generated with immunoSEQ multiplex PCR, while TCRdb's copy carries only in-frame clones and drops some. There are about 98,000 clones in the sample; 60% to 85% occur only once, and approximately 15% lies in the top ten. The sample taken for sequencing was PBMCs. Receptors originate from a man in his sixties in good health and CMV-seropositive.

Regarding this clone: Other DNA sequences in the sample encode the same CDR3. The chain has TRBV4-2 and TRBJ2-7; D is perhaps TRBD2 (6 bases). Germline CDR1 is LGHNA and CDR2 is YNFKEQ. Trimming left V 0 bases short and J 5 bases short, with 14 bases between. The CDR3 totals 15 residues. This CDR3 reads CASSQEGGVWNEQYF. The CDR3 bases are TGTGCCAGCAGCCAAGAAGGAGGGGTTTGGAACGAGCAGTACTTC.

The chain recombines TRBV2 with TRBJ2-3; the D is unclear. The length of the CDR3 is 13 residues. V lost 7 bases, J lost 2 bases, and 10 bases lay in between. In germline, CDR1 is SNHLY, CDR2 FYNNEI. The CDR3 region has the DNA TGTGCCAGCAAGTTTAGATTCACAGATACGCAGTATTTT. It codes for CASKFRFTDTQYF.

This sequence joins TRBV23-1 and TRBJ1-5, with a weak D call TRBD1 (6 bases). TRBV23-1 is reported as an ORF; its role is uncertain. This CDR3 is built from 19 residues. V lost 3 bases and J lost 2, with 23 bases in between. CDR3 DNA sequence: TGCGCCAGCAGTCATCAATTCCAGCAGGGGAACGAGGGCAATCAGCCCCAGCATTTT. Protein: CASSHQFQQGNEGNQPQHF.

Only one count was recorded for this clone. The J gene is TRBJ2-2, the V gene TRBV27, with 10 bases identical to TRBD1. CDR1 and CDR2 (germline): MNHEY, SMNVEV (reference sequence). V lost 2 bases to trimming and J lost 5 bases; unmatched junction nucleotides: 8. The CDR3 totals 17 residues. The CDR3 region has the DNA TGTGCCAGCAGTTTAAGCCCGACAGGGGGCTGGACCGGGGAGCTGTTTTTT. Amino acid sequence: CASSLSPTGGWTGELFF.

The chain links TRBV9 to TRBJ2-1; D is perhaps TRBD1 (6 bases). The CDR3 runs 16 residues. Germline CDR1 reads SGDLS; CDR2 reads YYNGEE. V was clipped by 0 bases and J by 4 bases, with 14 bases between them. CDR3: CASSVVGASMYNEQFF. CDR3 sequence (DNA): TGTGCCAGCAGCGTAGTGGGGGCCTCAATGTACAATGAGCAGTTCTTC.

This chain uses TRBV11-2 with TRBJ1-2; tentative D call: TRBD1 (5 bases). From germline, CDR1 is SGHAT and CDR2 FQNNGV. This CDR3 spans 15 amino acids. Trimming shortened V by 0 bases and J by 4 bases, and 12 bases separated the two germline ends. Here the CDR3 DNA reads TGTGCCAGCAGCTTAGATCGCAGGGTTGGCTATGGCTACACCTTC. Its protein product is CASSLDRRVGYGYTF.

The rearrangement joins TRBV19 to TRBJ1-1; tentative D call: TRBD1 (6 bases). V was cut by 9 bases and J by 8 bases, with 22 bases left in between. The CDR3 contains 14 residues. Germline lookup yields CDR1 LNHDA and CDR2 SQIVND (reference sequence). The DNA of the CDR3 is TGTGCCAGCCTACCTACAGACAGGCCTTCCGAAGCTTTCTTT. Protein product: CASLPTDRPSEAFF.

The chain is built from TRBV9 and TRBJ2-2; TRBD2 matches at 14 bases. Germline V lookup: CDR1 SGDLS, CDR2 YYNGEE. V lost 4 bases to trimming and J lost 5 bases; unmatched junction nucleotides: 7. CDR3 length: 17 amino acids. In DNA, the CDR3 is TGTGCCAGCAGCCTGACTAGCGGGGGGGCAGGGACCGGGGAGCTGTTTTTT. Translation: CASSLTSGGAGTGELFF. The whole variable domain, filled in from reference TRBV9 and TRBJ2-2, reads DSGVTQTPKHLITATGQRVTLRCSPRSGDLSVYWYQQSLDQGLQFLIQYYNGEERAKGNILERFSAQQFPDLHSELNLSSLELGDSALYFCASSLTSGGAGTGELFFGEGSRLTVL.

The V call is TRBV27, the J call TRBJ1-1; TRBD1 might be the D (6 bases). The length of the CDR3 is 14 residues. In germline, CDR1 is MNHEY, CDR2 SMNVEV (reference sequence). The V end lost 0 bases, the J end lost 6 bases, and 11 bases lay between the germline ends. In DNA, the CDR3 is TGTGCCAGCAGTTTATCCGTGGGGGGGCCTGAAGCTTTCTTT. It yields the protein CASSLSVGGPEAFF.

V usage is TRBV27 and J usage is TRBJ2-1, with 11 bases matching TRBD2. The germline CDR1 and CDR2 sequences are MNHEY and SMNVEV (reference sequence). V trimming: 6 bases; J trimming: 7 bases; junction bases outside the gene matches: 8. This CDR3 has 15 residues. The CDR3 DNA reads as TGTGCCAGCAGCTTAGCGGGGGGGCCGCGGAATGAGCAGTTCTTC. Translated, it gives CASSLAGGPRNEQFF.

The V gene is TRBV6-5, the J gene TRBJ2-2, with D perhaps matching TRBD2 (5 bases). Trimming left V 2 bases short and J 5 bases short, with 6 bases between. The CDR3 contains 13 residues. CDR1 MNHEY and CDR2 SVGAGI come from the germline V gene. For the CDR3, the DNA is TGTGCCAGCAGTTACGAGGGTACCGGGGAGCTGTTTTTT. Its translation: CASSYEGTGELFF.

This chain links TRBV5-4 with TRBJ2-7; possibly TRBD1 for D (5 bases). Between the trimmed V and J ends, which lost 1 base and 2 bases, there was a span of 13 bases. CDR3 length equals 15 residues. CDR1 and CDR2 from the germline V gene are SGHNT and YYREEE (reference sequence). Written as DNA, the CDR3 is TGTGCCAGCAGCTTGAGTAGGGGTCTTCCCTACGAGCAGTACTTC. Its translation: CASSLSRGLPYEQYF.

Written as DNA, the CDR3 is TGCGCCAGCAGCCACCCTGGACAGGGGGGATCGGGGGAGCAGTACTTC. The encoded protein is CASSHPGQGGSGEQYF. The genes are TRBV5-1 and TRBJ2-7; TRBD1 matches 10 bases. The CDR3 loop spans 16 amino acids. V was pared by 4 bases and J by 7 bases, with 14 bases of the junction left unmatched. Germline V CDR1 and CDR2: SGHRS, YFSETQ.

As regards this clone: The identical CDR3 is also encoded by other nucleotide sequences in the sample. The chain recombines TRBV9 with TRBJ2-7; 7 nucleotides match TRBD2. The CDR3 sequence is 14 residues long. Germline values: CDR1 SGDLS, CDR2 YYNGEE. With V trimmed by 0 bases and J by 3 bases, 3 bases remained unmatched. The CDR3 DNA reads as TGTGCCAGCAGCGTAGCTTCGGGGGGCTACGAGCAGTACTTC. Its protein product is CASSVASGGYEQYF.

V usage is TRBV5-8 and J usage is TRBJ2-5; 7 nucleotides match TRBD1. Trimming at V came to 0 bases and at J to 5 bases, leaving 19 bases not matched to a gene. The CDR3 length is 19 residues. Germline CDR1 SGHTS, CDR2 YDEGEE. The CDR3 coding sequence is TGTGCCAGCAGCTTGGTTCCAGGGGGTCGGTCTAGCAGGTTGGAGACCCAGTACTTC. Residues: CASSLVPGGRSSRLETQYF. The full variable domain, with the rest looked up from reference TRBV5-8 and TRBJ2-5, is EAGVTQSPTHLIKTRGQQATLRCSPISGHTSVYWYQQALGLGLQFLLWYDEGEERNRGNFPPRFSGRQFPNYSSELNVNALELEDSALYLCASSLVPGGRSSRLETQYFGPGTRLLVL.

This chain links TRBV5-4 with TRBJ2-7; 9 positions agree with TRBD2. V shed 0 bases and J 3 bases; nucleotides not matched to a gene: 7. This CDR3 comprises 16 residues. Germline loops: CDR1 SGHNT, CDR2 YYREEE (reference sequence). The CDR3 DNA reads as TGTGCCAGCAGCTTGGGTGCCAGCGGGGGGAACTACGAGCAGTACTTC. Its translation: CASSLGASGGNYEQYF.

The rearrangement joins TRBV28 to TRBJ2-2; TRBD2 is a possible D gene (6 bases). The V end lost 7 bases, the J end lost 2 bases, and 14 bases lay between the germline ends. CDR1 and CDR2 from the germline V gene are MDHEN and SYDVKM. The CDR3 has 15 amino acids. As DNA, the CDR3 is TGTGCCAGCAAAGGGAGGAGGGGAAACACCGGGGAGCTGTTTTTT. Protein: CASKGRRGNTGELFF.

The table lists this clone with a few counts. The chain combines TRBV7-2 with TRBJ1-1; TRBD1 aligns across 9 bases. V was pared by 5 bases and J by 3 bases, with 4 bases of the junction left unmatched. CDR1 and CDR2 (germline): SGHTA, FQGNSA. CDR3 length: 14 residues. The CDR3: CASSPQGADTEAFF. In DNA, the CDR3 is TGTGCCAGCAGCCCACAGGGGGCGGACACTGAAGCTTTCTTT.